This is a list of T cell receptor beta chains from one sample in a study of blood T cell repertoires in COVID-19. Sequencing used immunoSEQ multiplex PCR; TCRdb keeps in-frame clones, though not all of them. The data show 200,000 to 250,000 clones, with about 88% seen just once and less than 3.5% held by the top ten. Sequencing input: peripheral blood. The origin of the receptors is a woman in her sixties or seventies with acute or convalescent COVID-19. The CDR3 runs from the conserved cysteine through the conserved F or W. D genes are given only for firm matches. The size of a clone is reported for some rows only, either as once, few or many, or as a class for expanded clones.

v_call	d_call	j_call	clone_size	cdr3_nt	cdr3_aa
TRBV28	.	TRBJ1-5	once	TGTGCCAGCAGTTCGCCTGGGGGGTTTAAACCTTATAGCAATCAGCCCCAGCATTTT	CASSSPGGFKPYSNQPQHF
TRBV4-1	.	TRBJ1-4	.	TGCGCCAGCAGCACAGCTCAGGGGACAACTAATGAAAAACTGTTTTTT	CASSTAQGTTNEKLFF
TRBV27	.	TRBJ2-2	.	TGTGCCAGCAGTCTCCAGGGTAACACCGGGGAGCTGTTTTTT	CASSLQGNTGELFF
TRBV6-5	TRBD1	TRBJ2-2	once	TGTGCCAGCAGTTACATAGGACAGGGAAACACCGGGGAGCTGTTTTTT	CASSYIGQGNTGELFF
TRBV12-3/TRBV12-4	TRBD1	TRBJ2-1	.	TGTGCCAGCAACCTCAGGGGGAACAATGAGCAGTTCTTC	CASNLRGNNEQFF
TRBV11-2	TRBD1	TRBJ2-5	.	TGTGCCAGCAGTTCAACACAGGGGGCCCAAGAGACCCAGTACTTC	CASSSTQGAQETQYF
TRBV7-8	TRBD2	TRBJ2-3	.	TGTGCCAGCAGCTCCAAGCGGGACCTCACTCCCCCCACAGATACGCAGTATTTT	CASSSKRDLTPPTDTQYF
TRBV30	.	TRBJ1-4	.	TGTGCCTGCAAGTCATTCCGGTATGAAAAACTGTTTTTT	CACKSFRYEKLFF
TRBV10-1	.	TRBJ2-1	.	TGCGCCAGCAGTGAGTCGGGGCGGACCGTGCAGTTCTTC	CASSESGRTVQFF
TRBV12-3/TRBV12-4	.	TRBJ2-1	.	TGTGCCAGCAGCCGGACTACAGGATACGAGCAGTTCTTC	CASSRTTGYEQFF
TRBV12-3/TRBV12-4	TRBD2	TRBJ2-3	.	TGTGCCAGCAGTTTTGGGGGGGAGGATACGCAGTATTTT	CASSFGGEDTQYF
TRBV7-8	.	TRBJ1-2	.	TGTGCCAGCAGCATTGGACAGCCTTTCGTCAACTATGGCTACACCTTC	CASSIGQPFVNYGYTF
TRBV19	TRBD2	TRBJ2-1	.	TGTGCCAGTAGCCAACTAGCGGGAGAACTCAATGAGCAGTTCTTC	CASSQLAGELNEQFF
TRBV27	.	TRBJ1-2	.	TGTGCCAGCCGGCGATTAGGGGAAGGGGCCTTGGGCTATGGCTACACCTTC	CASRRLGEGALGYGYTF
TRBV3-1/TRBV3-2	TRBD2	TRBJ2-7	.	TGTGCCAGCAGCCAAGGAGAGACTAGCGGGAGATTTCAGCACGAGCAGTACTTC	CASSQGETSGRFQHEQYF
TRBV21-1	.	TRBJ2-1	.	TGTGCCAGCAGCAAACCCGGACAGGGGGGTTCCTACAATGAGCAGTTCTTC	CASSKPGQGGSYNEQFF
TRBV7-9	.	TRBJ2-7	.	TGTGCCAGCAGCTTAGGCCAGGGCTTCTTCTCCTACGAGCAGTACTTC	CASSLGQGFFSYEQYF
TRBV18	.	TRBJ1-6	once	TGTGCCAGCTCACCAGGACAGAGTTATAATTCACCCCTCCACTTT	CASSPGQSYNSPLHF